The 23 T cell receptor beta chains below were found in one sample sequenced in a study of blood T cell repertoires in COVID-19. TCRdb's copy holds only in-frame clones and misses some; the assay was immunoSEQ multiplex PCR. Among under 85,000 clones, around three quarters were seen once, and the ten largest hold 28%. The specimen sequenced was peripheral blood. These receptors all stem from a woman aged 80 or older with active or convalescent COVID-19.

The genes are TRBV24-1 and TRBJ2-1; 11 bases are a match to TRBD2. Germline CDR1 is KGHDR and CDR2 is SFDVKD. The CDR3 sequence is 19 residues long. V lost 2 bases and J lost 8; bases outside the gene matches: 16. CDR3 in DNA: TGTGCCACCAGTGATTCCCGGCTAGCGGGGGGCCCGTTTATCCATGAGCAGTTCTTC. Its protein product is CATSDSRLAGGPFIHEQFF.

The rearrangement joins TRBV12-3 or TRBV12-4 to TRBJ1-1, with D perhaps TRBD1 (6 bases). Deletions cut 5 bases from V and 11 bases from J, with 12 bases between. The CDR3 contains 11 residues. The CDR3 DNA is TGTGCCAGCAGTATAGACAGGCTGGCTTTCTTT. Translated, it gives CASSIDRLAFF.

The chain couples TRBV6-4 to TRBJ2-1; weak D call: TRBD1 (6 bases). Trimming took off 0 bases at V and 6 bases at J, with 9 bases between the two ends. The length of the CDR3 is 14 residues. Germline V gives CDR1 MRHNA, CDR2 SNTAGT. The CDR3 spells CASSDSIQGNEQFF. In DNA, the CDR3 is TGTGCCAGCAGTGACTCGATACAGGGCAATGAGCAGTTCTTC.

CDR3 sequence reads: CASSPGPPTGNTGELFF. The CDR3, as DNA: TGTGCCAGCAGCCCCGGTCCACCGACGGGGAACACCGGGGAGCTGTTTTTT. The chain uses TRBV11-3 and TRBJ2-2; unclear D gene. Trimming took 5 bases from V and 1 from J, leaving 17 bases between them. Germline V gene lookup returns CDR1 SGHNT and CDR2 YENEEA. The CDR3 has 17 amino acids. The whole variable domain, remainder taken from reference TRBV11-3 and TRBJ2-2, is EAGVVQSPRYKIIEKKQPVAFWCNPISGHNTLYWYLQNLGQGPELLIRYENEEAVDDSQLPKDRFSAERLKGVDSTLKIQPAELGDSAVYLCASSPGPPTGNTGELFFGEGSRLTVL.

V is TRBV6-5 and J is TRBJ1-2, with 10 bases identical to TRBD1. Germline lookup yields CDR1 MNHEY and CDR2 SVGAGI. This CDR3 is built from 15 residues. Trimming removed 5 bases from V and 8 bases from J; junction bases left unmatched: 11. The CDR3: CASSRTWDRGGGYTF. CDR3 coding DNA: TGTGCCAGCAGTAGAACTTGGGACAGGGGAGGCGGCTACACCTTC.

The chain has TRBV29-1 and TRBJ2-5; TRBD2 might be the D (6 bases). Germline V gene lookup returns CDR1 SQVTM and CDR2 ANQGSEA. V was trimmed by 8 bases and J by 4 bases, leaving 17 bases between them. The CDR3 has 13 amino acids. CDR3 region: CSLRTGTAETQYF. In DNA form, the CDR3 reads TGCAGCTTAAGGACCGGGACTGCAGAGACCCAGTACTTC. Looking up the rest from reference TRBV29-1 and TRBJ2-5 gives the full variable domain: SAVISQKPSRDICQRGTSLTIQCQVDSQVTMMFWYRQQPGQSLTLIATANQGSEATYESGFVIDKFPISRPNLTFSTLTVSNMSPEDSSIYLCSLRTGTAETQYFGPGTRLLVL.

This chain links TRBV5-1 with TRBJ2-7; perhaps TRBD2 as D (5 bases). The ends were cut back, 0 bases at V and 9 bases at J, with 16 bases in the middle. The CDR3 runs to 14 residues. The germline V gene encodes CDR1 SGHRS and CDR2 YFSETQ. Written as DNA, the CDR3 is TGCGCCAGCAGCTTGGAATCAGGCAGCGGCCGGCAGTACTTC. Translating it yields CASSLESGSGRQYF.

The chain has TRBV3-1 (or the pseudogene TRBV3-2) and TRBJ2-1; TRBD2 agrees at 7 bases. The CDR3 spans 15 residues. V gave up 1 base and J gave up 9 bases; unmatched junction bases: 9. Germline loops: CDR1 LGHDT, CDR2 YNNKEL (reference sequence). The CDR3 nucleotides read TGTGCCAGCAGCCAAGGGGGACTACCCGACACTGAGCAGTTCTTC. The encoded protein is CASSQGGLPDTEQFF.

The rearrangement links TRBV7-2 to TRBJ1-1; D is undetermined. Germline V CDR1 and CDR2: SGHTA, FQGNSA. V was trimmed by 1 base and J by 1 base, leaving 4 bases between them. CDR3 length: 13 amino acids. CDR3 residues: CASSLEANTEAFF. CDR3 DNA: TGTGCCAGCAGCTTAGAAGCGAACACTGAAGCTTTCTTT.

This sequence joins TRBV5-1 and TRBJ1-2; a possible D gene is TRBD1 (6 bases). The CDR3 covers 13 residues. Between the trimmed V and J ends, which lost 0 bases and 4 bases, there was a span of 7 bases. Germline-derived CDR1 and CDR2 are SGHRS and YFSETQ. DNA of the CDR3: TGCGCCAGCAGCTTGGACAGGGTCTATGGCTACACCTTC. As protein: CASSLDRVYGYTF.

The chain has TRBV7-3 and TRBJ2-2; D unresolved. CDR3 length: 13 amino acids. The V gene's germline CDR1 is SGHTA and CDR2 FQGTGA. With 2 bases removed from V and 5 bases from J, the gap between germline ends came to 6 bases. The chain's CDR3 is CASSLGSTGELFF. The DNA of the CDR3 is TGTGCCAGCAGCTTAGGTAGTACCGGGGAGCTGTTTTTT.

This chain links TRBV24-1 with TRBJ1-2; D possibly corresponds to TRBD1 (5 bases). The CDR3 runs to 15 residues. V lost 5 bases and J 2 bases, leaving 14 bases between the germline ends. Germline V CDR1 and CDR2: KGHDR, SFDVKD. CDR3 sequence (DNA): TGTGCCACCAGTGGCAGGCGGGGGGGAAACTATGGCTACACCTTC. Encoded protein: CATSGRRGGNYGYTF.

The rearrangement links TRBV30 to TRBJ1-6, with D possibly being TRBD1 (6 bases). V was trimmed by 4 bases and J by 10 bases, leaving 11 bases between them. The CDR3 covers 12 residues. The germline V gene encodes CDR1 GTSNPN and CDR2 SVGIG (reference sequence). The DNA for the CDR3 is TGTGCCTGGAACAGGGTAGACTCACCCCTCCACTTT. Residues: CAWNRVDSPLHF.

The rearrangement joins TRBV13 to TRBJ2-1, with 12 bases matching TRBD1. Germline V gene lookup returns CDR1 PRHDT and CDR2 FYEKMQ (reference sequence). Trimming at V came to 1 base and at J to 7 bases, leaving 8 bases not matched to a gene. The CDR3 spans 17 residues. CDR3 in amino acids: CASSLVQRDRGRNEQFF. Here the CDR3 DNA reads TGTGCCAGCAGCTTAGTTCAGAGGGACAGGGGGCGGAATGAGCAGTTCTTC. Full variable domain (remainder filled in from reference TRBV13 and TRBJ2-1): AAGVIQSPRHLIKEKRETATLKCYPIPRHDTVYWYQQGPGQDPQFLISFYEKMQSDKGSIPDRFSAQQFSDYHSELNMSSLELGDSALYFCASSLVQRDRGRNEQFFGPGTRLTVL.

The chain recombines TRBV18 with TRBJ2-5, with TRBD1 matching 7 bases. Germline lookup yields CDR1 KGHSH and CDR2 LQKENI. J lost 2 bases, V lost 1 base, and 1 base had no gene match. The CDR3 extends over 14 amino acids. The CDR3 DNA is TGTGCCAGCTCACCACTACAGGGGCAAGAGACCCAGTACTTC. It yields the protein CASSPLQGQETQYF.

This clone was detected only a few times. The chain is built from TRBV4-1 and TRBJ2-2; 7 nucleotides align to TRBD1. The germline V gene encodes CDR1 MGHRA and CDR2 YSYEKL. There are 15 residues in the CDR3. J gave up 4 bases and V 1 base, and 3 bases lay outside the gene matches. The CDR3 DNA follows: TGCGCCAGCAGCCAAGGACAGGGTATCACCGGGGAGCTGTTTTTT. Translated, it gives CASSQGQGITGELFF.

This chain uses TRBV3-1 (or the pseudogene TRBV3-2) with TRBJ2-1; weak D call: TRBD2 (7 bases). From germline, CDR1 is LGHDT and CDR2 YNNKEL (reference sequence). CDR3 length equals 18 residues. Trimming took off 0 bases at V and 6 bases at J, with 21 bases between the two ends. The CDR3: CASSQDRPGGSASNEQFF. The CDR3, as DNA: TGTGCCAGCAGCCAAGATCGTCCGGGGGGCTCCGCCTCCAATGAGCAGTTCTTC.

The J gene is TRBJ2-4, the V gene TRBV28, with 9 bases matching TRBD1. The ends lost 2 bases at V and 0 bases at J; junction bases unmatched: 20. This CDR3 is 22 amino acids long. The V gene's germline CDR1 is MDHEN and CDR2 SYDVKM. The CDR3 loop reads CASSLPLRDRESRPLAKNIQYF. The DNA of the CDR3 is TGTGCCAGCAGTTTACCACTACGGGACAGGGAGAGCAGGCCCCTAGCCAAAAACATTCAGTACTTC.

The chain's CDR3 is CASSFNLPGLGAADTQYF. CDR3 nucleotides: TGTGCCAGCAGTTTCAACCTCCCGGGACTAGGCGCCGCAGATACGCAGTATTTT. The chain employs TRBV2 and TRBJ2-3; 8 bases fit TRBD2. Germline CDR1 and CDR2: SNHLY and FYNNEI. After removal of 5 bases from V and 4 bases from J, the junction contained 17 bases not matched to a gene. The CDR3 has 18 residues.

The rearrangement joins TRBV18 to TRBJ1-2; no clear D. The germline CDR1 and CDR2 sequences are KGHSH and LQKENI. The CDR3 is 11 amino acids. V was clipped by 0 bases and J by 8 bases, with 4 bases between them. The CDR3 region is CASSPPLGYTF. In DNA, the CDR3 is TGTGCCAGCTCACCACCCCTAGGCTACACCTTC.

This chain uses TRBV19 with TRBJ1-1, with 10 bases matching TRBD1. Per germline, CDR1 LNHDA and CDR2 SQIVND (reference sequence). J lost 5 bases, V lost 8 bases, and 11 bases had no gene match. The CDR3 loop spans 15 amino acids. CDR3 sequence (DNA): TGTGCCAGTGGCGGGGGGGACAGGGGTTGGACTGAAGCTTTCTTT. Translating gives CASGGGDRGWTEAFF.

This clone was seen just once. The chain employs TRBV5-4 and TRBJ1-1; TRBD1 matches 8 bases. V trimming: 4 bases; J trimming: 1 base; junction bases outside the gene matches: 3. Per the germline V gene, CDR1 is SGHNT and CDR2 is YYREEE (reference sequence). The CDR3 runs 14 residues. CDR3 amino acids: CASSPDRANTEAFF. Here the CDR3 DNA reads TGTGCCAGCAGCCCGGACAGGGCGAACACTGAAGCTTTCTTT.

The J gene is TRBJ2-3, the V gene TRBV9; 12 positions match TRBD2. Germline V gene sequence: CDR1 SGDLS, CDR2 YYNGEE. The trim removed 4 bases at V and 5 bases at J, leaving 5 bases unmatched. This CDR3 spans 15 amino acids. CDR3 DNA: TGTGCCAGCAGCATAACTAGCGGGGGGCAAGATACGCAGTATTTT. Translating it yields CASSITSGGQDTQYF.